A single sample gave rise to the 26 T cell receptor beta chains below, sequenced in a study of OX40 agonist ivuxolimab in advanced cancers. This table comes from immunoSEQ multiplex PCR, and its TCRdb copy is limited to in-frame clones, with some not included. The sample records 55,000 to 90,000 clones, 82% being singletons. Sequenced material: CD4+ or CD8+ T cells sorted from blood, taken in a trial of the OX40 agonist ivuxolimab. The receptors here all came from an adult with an advanced solid tumor such as melanoma, head and neck, liver or kidney cancer.

The chain couples TRBV28 to TRBJ2-7, with 8 bases identical to TRBD1. CDR3 length: 15 residues. Germline CDR1 is MDHEN and CDR2 is SYDVKM. The ends lost 5 bases at V and 1 base at J; junction bases unmatched: 7. DNA of the CDR3: TGTGCCAGCAGTGGTACAGGGGGACATTCCTACGAGCAGTACTTC. Protein product: CASSGTGGHSYEQYF.

The J gene is TRBJ2-1, the V gene TRBV7-9; maybe TRBD1 (6 bases). There are 15 residues in the CDR3. Trimming left V 8 bases short and J 7 bases short, with 21 bases between. CDR1 is SEHNR and CDR2 is FQNEAQ in the germline V gene (reference sequence). This CDR3 is CASDRTTVRSNEQFF. CDR3 in DNA: TGTGCCAGCGACAGGACAACGGTCAGGTCGAATGAGCAGTTCTTC.

This clone was seen only once. The chain recombines TRBV7-8 with TRBJ2-7; 11 nucleotides line up with TRBD2. The CDR3 is 15 residues long. V lost 4 bases and J lost 3; bases outside the gene matches: 5. The germline CDR1 and CDR2 sequences are SGHVS and FQNEAQ. CDR3 in DNA: TGTGCCAGCAGCTACTCCGGGACTAGCGGCTACGAGCAGTACTTC. Encoded protein: CASSYSGTSGYEQYF.

The chain couples TRBV6-6 to TRBJ2-2; possibly TRBD1 for D (5 bases). Trimming removed 6 bases from V and 8 bases from J, with 13 bases in between. Germline lookup yields CDR1 MNHNY and CDR2 SVGAGI (reference sequence). CDR3 length: 13 residues. CDR3 protein: CASRGPAKGELFF. The CDR3 DNA reads as TGTGCCAGCAGGGGGCCGGCGAAAGGGGAGCTGTTTTTT.

This clone was seen just once. The chain employs TRBV10-1 and TRBJ1-2; D perhaps matches TRBD1 (5 bases). V lost 3 bases to trimming and J lost 2 bases, with 7 bases between them. This CDR3 has 13 amino acids. Germline loops: CDR1 WNHNN, CDR2 SYGVQD (reference sequence). The CDR3 DNA is TGCGCCAGCAGTGAAGGGGCCAACTATGGCTACACCTTC. Protein: CASSEGANYGYTF.

CDR3 sequence reads: CASSLAGTGENTEAFF. The CDR3 nucleotides are TGTGCCAGCAGCTTGGCCGGGACAGGGGAGAACACTGAAGCTTTCTTT. The V and J genes are TRBV5-4 and TRBJ1-1, with 10 bases lining up with TRBD1. The CDR3 is 16 residues long. J gave up 1 base and V 0 bases, and 3 bases lay outside the gene matches. Germline loops: CDR1 SGHNT, CDR2 YYREEE (reference sequence).

The rearrangement links TRBV30 to TRBJ1-5; D unresolved. The germline gives CDR1 GTSNPN, CDR2 SVGIG (reference sequence). V lost 4 bases to trimming and J lost 4 bases, with 8 bases between them. This CDR3 is built from 12 residues. CDR3 in DNA: TGTGCCTGGAACCTCCTTAATCAGCCCCAGCATTTT. Protein product: CAWNLLNQPQHF.

This sequence joins TRBV6-5 and TRBJ2-3; perhaps TRBD2 as D (6 bases). V gave up 10 bases and J gave up 1 base, with 12 bases separating them. The CDR3 runs to 13 residues. CDR1 and CDR2 from the germline V gene are MNHEY and SVGAGI. The CDR3 bases are TGTGCCACGCGGGGAACACGCACAGATACGCAGTATTTT. Protein product: CATRGTRTDTQYF.

J is TRBJ1-3 and V is TRBV2; D is ambiguous. The V gene's germline CDR1 is SNHLY and CDR2 FYNNEI. The ends were cut back, 1 base at V and 2 bases at J, with 9 bases in the middle. The CDR3 runs 15 residues. CDR3 loop: CASSEGSFAGNTIYF. Written as DNA, the CDR3 is TGTGCCAGCAGTGAAGGGTCATTCGCTGGAAACACCATATATTTT.

The chain links TRBV18 to TRBJ1-3; D ambiguous. V lost 3 bases to trimming and J lost 0 bases, with 9 bases between them. The germline gives CDR1 KGHSH, CDR2 LQKENI. The CDR3 is 15 amino acids. The CDR3 DNA sequence: TGTGCCAGCTCACCCACACGGACCTCTGGAAACACCATATATTTT. It translates to CASSPTRTSGNTIYF.

The chain combines TRBV18 with TRBJ1-2; D uncertain. Germline CDR1 reads KGHSH; CDR2 reads LQKENI. This CDR3 has 16 residues. Deletions cut 4 bases from V and 4 bases from J, with 19 bases between. This CDR3 is CASSRTDIQGSYGYTF. The CDR3 nucleotides read TGTGCCAGCTCACGAACCGACATTCAAGGGAGCTATGGCTACACCTTC.

The rearrangement links TRBV5-4 to TRBJ2-1, with 7 bases lining up with TRBD2. This CDR3 comprises 19 residues. J gave up 0 bases and V 4 bases, and 16 bases lay outside the gene matches. Germline CDR1 is SGHNT and CDR2 is YYREEE (reference sequence). The CDR3 loop reads CASSPPGGGGPSSYNEQFF. In nucleotides, the CDR3 is TGTGCCAGCAGCCCGCCGGGCGGCGGGGGTCCCAGCTCCTACAATGAGCAGTTCTTC.

A word on this clone: The same CDR3 arises from other DNA sequences in this sample as well. This chain links TRBV18 with TRBJ2-5, with 8 bases identical to TRBD2. The CDR3 runs 13 residues. The V gene end was trimmed by 3 bases and the J gene end by 4 bases; junction bases not matched to a gene: 1. Germline lookup yields CDR1 KGHSH and CDR2 LQKENI. The chain's CDR3 is CASSPGGGETQYF. Here the CDR3 DNA reads TGTGCCAGCTCACCCGGGGGGGGAGAGACCCAGTACTTC. The whole variable domain, remainder taken from reference TRBV18 and TRBJ2-5, is NAGVMQNPRHLVRRRGQEARLRCSPMKGHSHVYWYRQLPEEGLKFMVYLQKENIIDESGMPKERFSAEFPKEGPSILRIQQVVRGDSAAYFCASSPGGGETQYFGPGTRLLVL.

This chain connects TRBV10-1 to TRBJ1-1, with D maybe TRBD1 (5 bases). The CDR3 is 15 amino acids. Trimming removed 1 base at V and 3 bases at J, with 12 bases between. Per the germline V gene, CDR1 is WNHNN and CDR2 is SYGVQD (reference sequence). CDR3 residues: CASSEWTAGDTEAFF. CDR3 in DNA: TGCGCCAGCAGTGAGTGGACGGCGGGGGACACTGAAGCTTTCTTT.

The chain has TRBV7-2 and TRBJ2-7; 7 nucleotides agree with TRBD1. With V trimmed by 5 bases and J by 4 bases, 14 bases remained unmatched. Per germline, CDR1 SGHTA and CDR2 FQGNSA. The CDR3 runs 16 residues. The CDR3 sequence is CASSRGQAITRYEQYF. As DNA, the CDR3 is TGTGCCAGCAGCAGAGGACAGGCGATAACCAGGTACGAGCAGTACTTC.

V is TRBV10-2 and J is TRBJ1-2; no reliable D call. V lost 2 bases and J lost 2, with 6 bases in between. Germline V lookup: CDR1 WSHSY, CDR2 SAAADI. The CDR3 length is 13 residues. CDR3 protein: CASSEQSNYGYTF. For the CDR3, the DNA is TGCGCCAGCAGTGAGCAGTCGAACTATGGCTACACCTTC.

The chain combines TRBV6-1 with TRBJ1-4; D is uncertain. V dropped 0 bases and J dropped 8 bases, with 10 bases sitting between them. CDR1 and CDR2 from the germline V gene are MNHNS and SASEGT. This CDR3 has 14 amino acids. CDR3 residues: CASSEAGFNEKLFF. Written as DNA, the CDR3 is TGTGCCAGCAGTGAAGCGGGGTTTAACGAAAAACTGTTTTTT.

The table lists this clone with a few counts. V and J are TRBV7-6 and TRBJ1-6; D gene uncertain. Trimming took 1 base from V and 10 from J, leaving 17 bases between them. CDR3 length: 16 residues. Per the germline V gene, CDR1 is SGHVS and CDR2 is FNYEAQ. This CDR3 is CASSLDPGTWRSPLHF. The CDR3 region has the DNA TGTGCCAGCAGCTTAGATCCAGGAACGTGGCGATCACCCCTCCACTTT. Combining the CDR3 with reference TRBV7-6 and TRBJ1-6 gives the whole variable domain GAGVSQSPRYKVTKRGQDVALRCDPISGHVSLYWYRQALGQGPEFLTYFNYEAQQDKSGLPNDRFSAERPEGSISTLTIQRTEQRDSAMYRCASSLDPGTWRSPLHFGNGTRLTVT.

The chain is built from TRBV19 and TRBJ2-5; D not resolved. CDR3 length equals 13 residues. The V end lost 4 bases, the J end lost 2 bases, and 8 bases lay between the germline ends. CDR1 is LNHDA and CDR2 is SQIVND in the germline V gene (reference sequence). The CDR3 bases are TGTGCCAGTAGTAGAGAGGATCAAGAGACCCAGTACTTC. It encodes CASSREDQETQYF. The variable domain in full, with the rest retrieved from reference TRBV19 and TRBJ2-5, is DGGITQSPKYLFRKEGQNVTLSCEQNLNHDAMYWYRQDPGQGLRLIYYSQIVNDFQKGDIAEGYSVSREKKESFPLTVTSAQKNPTAFYLCASSREDQETQYFGPGTRLLVL.

As DNA, the CDR3 is TGCGCCAGCGGCCACAGGGCAAAAACCTACGAGCAGTACGTC. Its translation: CASGHRAKTYEQYV. This rearrangement joins TRBV10-1 to TRBJ2-7, with a weak D call TRBD1 (6 bases). There are 14 residues in the CDR3. The V and J ends lost 8 bases and 2 bases respectively, with 16 bases between them. Germline V lookup: CDR1 WNHNN, CDR2 SYGVQD (reference sequence).

The chain joins TRBV15 to TRBJ2-5; D not certain. The CDR3 is made up of 12 amino acids. Trimming left V 5 bases short and J 9 bases short, with 13 bases between. Germline CDR1 reads LNHNV; CDR2 reads YYDKDF (reference sequence). CDR3 sequence: CATSAGVPPQYF. The DNA for the CDR3 is TGTGCCACCAGCGCTGGTGTCCCGCCCCAGTACTTC.

The rearrangement joins TRBV7-2 to TRBJ2-2, with 7 bases that match TRBD2. The CDR3 totals 17 residues. The germline gives CDR1 SGHTA, CDR2 FQGNSA. J gave up 4 bases and V 4 bases, and 12 bases lay outside the gene matches. CDR3: CASSSHGLAALTGELFF. The DNA for the CDR3 is TGTGCCAGCAGCTCCCATGGTCTAGCGGCCCTCACCGGGGAGCTGTTTTTT. The full variable domain, completed using reference TRBV7-2 and TRBJ2-2, is GAGVSQSPSNKVTEKGKDVELRCDPISGHTALYWYRQSLGQGLEFLIYFQGNSAPDKSGLPSDRFSAERTGGSVSTLTIQRTQQEDSAVYLCASSSHGLAALTGELFFGEGSRLTVL.

The chain recombines TRBV4-3 with TRBJ2-7; 10 bases align to TRBD1. The CDR3 is 17 amino acids. With V trimmed by 2 bases and J by 5 bases, 12 bases remained unmatched. In germline, CDR1 is LGHNA, CDR2 YSLEER. This CDR3 reads CASSQFLRGTGENEQYF. CDR3 bases: TGCGCCAGCAGCCAATTCCTGAGAGGGACAGGGGAGAACGAGCAGTACTTC.

In its sample, this clone ranks as medium-sized. This chain connects TRBV2 to TRBJ1-1; D not resolved. Germline V lookup: CDR1 SNHLY, CDR2 FYNNEI. V dropped 1 base and J dropped 9 bases, with 9 bases sitting between them. The CDR3 consists of 12 residues. CDR3 sequence: CASSEGEGQAFF. CDR3 DNA: TGTGCCAGCAGTGAAGGGGAGGGCCAAGCTTTCTTT.

About this clone itself: The junction does not match germline at one end; this may be a read error. The gene calls are TRBV6-6 and TRBJ1-2; no reliable D call. The CDR3 has 12 residues. Germline assignment: CDR1 MNHNY and CDR2 SVGAGI (reference sequence). CDR3 sequence: CASSYSLSQASF. The CDR3 DNA reads as TGTGCCAGCAGTTACTCGCTCTCGCAGGCCTCCTTC.

The rearrangement links TRBV28 to TRBJ2-7; TRBD2 might be the D (5 bases). Trimming took off 5 bases at V and 5 bases at J, with 7 bases between the two ends. The CDR3 spans 11 residues. CDR1 and CDR2 from the germline V gene are MDHEN and SYDVKM. The chain's CDR3 is CASSGADEQYF. The CDR3 bases are TGTGCCAGCAGTGGAGCGGACGAGCAGTACTTC.